The 5 T cell receptor beta chains below all came from one sample that was sequenced in a study of response to subunit inactivated influenza vaccine. TCRdb processed the RT-PCR reads anew with MiXCR; each CDR3 protein has one entry. The data contain 300,000 to 350,000 distinct CDR3 sequences, about 20% of them singletons. The sequences come from PBMCs from blood, collected around 22 months after vaccination. The receptors were gathered from a man in his fifties or sixties who received an inactivated influenza vaccine.

This clonotype was detected ten times or more. The chain recombines TRBV5-1 with TRBJ1-1; D perhaps matches TRBD1 (5 bases). Germline V gene lookup returns CDR1 SGHRS and CDR2 YFSETQ. Trimming cost V 0 bases and J 6 bases, with 9 bases left between them. The CDR3 loop spans 13 amino acids. Here the CDR3 reads CASSLVGEAEAFF. The CDR3 DNA reads TGCGCCAGCAGCTTGGTGGGGGAGGCTGAAGCTTTCTTT.

The DNA for the CDR3 is TGTGCCAGCAGTTTATCCGACAGGGGAGGTGGCTACACCTTC. Translation: CASSLSDRGGGYTF. The chain uses TRBV12-3 or TRBV12-4 and TRBJ1-2; 8 nucleotides agree with TRBD1. The CDR3 is made up of 14 amino acids. The V and J ends lost 2 bases and 7 bases, in that order; junction bases with no gene match: 6.

V gene TRBV29-1 combines with J gene TRBJ2-3; D is unclear. With 1 base removed from V and 4 bases from J, the gap between germline ends came to 15 bases. Germline V CDR1 and CDR2: SQVTM, ANQGSEA. The CDR3 contains 15 residues. The CDR3 DNA is TGCAGCGTTGAAGGTATAGGGTTTTACCCAGATACGCAGTATTTT. As protein: CSVEGIGFYPDTQYF.

This clonotype came up a few times. CDR3 in amino acids: CASVPGGNVPDTQYF. The CDR3 nucleotides read TGTGCCAGCGTTCCCGGAGGGAATGTCCCAGATACGCAGTATTTT. The J gene is TRBJ2-3, the V gene TRBV7-2; perhaps TRBD2 as D (6 bases). V shed 8 bases and J shed 4 bases, with 19 bases lying between them. Looked up from germline, CDR1 is SGHTA and CDR2 is FQGNSA. This CDR3 comprises 15 residues.

This clonotype was counted a few times. The V call is TRBV7-8, the J call TRBJ2-2; D remains unclear. The V gene's germline CDR1 is SGHVS and CDR2 FQNEAQ. CDR3 length: 10 amino acids. V was trimmed by 10 bases and J by 6 bases, leaving 6 bases between them. The CDR3 protein is CATWSGELFF. The CDR3 coding sequence is TGTGCCACCTGGTCCGGGGAGCTGTTTTTT.